The clone carrying this TCR beta chain was seen only a few times. What it binds is not known. Germline values: CDR1 LGHNA, CDR2 YSLEER. This CDR3 spans 15 amino acids. Trimming stripped 1 base from V and 5 bases from J, with 15 bases between. The data were obtained in a study of T cell repertoires in cytomegalovirus infection. Across the study: In the study, CMV epitopes included recently identified HLA-C-restricted and well-studied HLA-B-restricted ones.

One entry per CDR3 protein, called by TCRdb with MiXCR from the reads. This sample has some 700,000 distinct CDR3 sequences, with roughly 36% found just once. This TCR came from a human donor in good health (CMV status not recorded). Some clones in this sample may be carry-over from other donors' samples. The chain joins TRBV4-3 to TRBJ2-7, with D unresolved. The material sequenced was cultured PBMCs, taken from culture after CMV antigen stimulation. CDR3 protein: CASSQAPDGGDEQYF. CDR3 nucleotide sequence: TGCGCCAGCAGCCAAGCTCCGGACGGCGGCGACGAGCAGTACTTC.